The 27 T cell receptor beta chains below were found in one sample sequenced in a study of T cells in Graves' hyperthyroidism and ophthalmopathy. It was RNA transcripts that yielded the amplified TCR beta CDR3 regions. First-round RT-PCR targeting the TCR CDR3 was performed with the HTBI primer set. One entry per CDR3 protein results from TCRdb running MiXCR on the multiplex PCR reads. The sample has fewer than 250,000 distinct CDR3 sequences; more than 15% are singletons. What was sequenced was blood. The receptor source for this set is a man in his fifties with Graves' hyperthyroidism.

This clonotype was observed at least ten times. The chain employs TRBV9 and TRBJ2-3, with TRBD2 matching 13 bases. In germline, CDR1 is SGDLS, CDR2 YYNGEE. V lost 3 bases, J lost 5 bases, and 6 bases stayed unmatched. The CDR3 totals 16 residues. CDR3: CASSETLAGGGDTQYF. The CDR3 coding sequence is TGTGCCAGCAGCGAAACACTAGCGGGAGGGGGAGATACGCAGTATTTT.

With regard to this clonotype: This clone may be a read error of a much larger clone one base away. V and J are TRBV13 and TRBJ2-2; D is possibly TRBD1 (5 bases). CDR1 is PRHDT, CDR2 FYEKMQ, per germline (reference sequence). The V end was cut by 4 bases, the J end by 6 bases, with 12 bases between. The CDR3 consists of 14 residues. The CDR3 loop is CASSSPAGSGELFF. The DNA for the CDR3 is TGTGCCAGCAGCTCTCCTGCAGGGTCCGGGGAGCTGTTTTTT.

This clonotype came up many times. This chain uses TRBV7-3 with TRBJ2-4, with a tentative D call TRBD1 (7 bases). The CDR3 is 12 residues long. Trimming removed 5 bases at V and 9 bases at J, with 11 bases between. Germline V gives CDR1 SGHTA, CDR2 FQGTGA. The CDR3 region is CASSLQGGIQYF. In nucleotides, the CDR3 is TGTGCCAGCAGCCTGCAGGGGGGCATTCAGTACTTC.

This clonotype has ten or more counts. The CDR3 reads CATSDGRYGYTF. The CDR3, as DNA: TGTGCCACCAGTGACGGACGCTATGGCTACACCTTC. V gene TRBV24-1 combines with J gene TRBJ1-2; D unresolved. This CDR3 has 12 residues. CDR1 and CDR2 (germline): KGHDR, SFDVKD. V dropped 4 bases and J dropped 4 bases, with 6 bases sitting between them.

This clonotype was found many times. The V and J genes are TRBV27 and TRBJ2-3; 7 nucleotides align to TRBD2. Germline assignment: CDR1 MNHEY and CDR2 SMNVEV (reference sequence). The V and J ends lost 8 bases and 4 bases, in that order; junction bases with no gene match: 18. The CDR3 is 17 residues long. CDR3 DNA: TGTGCCAGCCTTGGCCCGAAGAGCGGGAAGGTATCAGATACGCAGTATTTT. Its translation: CASLGPKSGKVSDTQYF.

This clonotype was seen many times. V and J are TRBV12-5 and TRBJ2-5; TRBD1 matches at 9 bases. Germline CDR1 and CDR2: LGHNT and FRNRAP. The CDR3 length is 15 residues. The junction had 11 bases not matched to a gene; V was cut back by 7 bases and J by 5 bases. The CDR3 DNA reads TGTGCTAGTGCCCCCGGGACAGGGTATTTGGAGACCCAGTACTTC. Translating it yields CASAPGTGYLETQYF.

The chain couples TRBV5-1 to TRBJ2-5, with D possibly being TRBD1 (7 bases). The ends were cut back, 3 bases at V and 2 bases at J, with 11 bases in the middle. Per germline, CDR1 SGHRS and CDR2 YFSETQ. The CDR3 has 14 residues. CDR3 DNA sequence: TGCGCCAGCAGCTCGGGGGACAGTCAAGAGACCCAGTACTTC. Translated: CASSSGDSQETQYF.

The rearrangement links TRBV7-9 to TRBJ2-1, with D perhaps TRBD2 (5 bases). The CDR3 has 16 amino acids. The germline V and J ends were trimmed by 6 bases and 2 bases, with 17 bases remaining between them. Germline-derived CDR1 and CDR2 are SEHNR and FQNEAQ (reference sequence). CDR3 in amino acids: CASSPPALGPYNEQFF. Written as DNA, the CDR3 is TGTGCCAGCAGTCCGCCCGCACTAGGGCCCTACAATGAGCAGTTCTTC.

This clonotype was seen ten or more times. The chain couples TRBV2 to TRBJ2-5; possibly TRBD1 or TRBD2 for D (5 bases each). Germline V gene lookup returns CDR1 SNHLY and CDR2 FYNNEI. V was clipped by 8 bases and J by 3 bases, with 10 bases between them. This CDR3 comprises 12 residues. The CDR3 DNA reads as TGTGCCAGCGGGACGGTAGAAGAGACCCAGTACTTC. This sequence encodes CASGTVEETQYF.

This clonotype showed up many times. The gene calls are TRBV10-3 and TRBJ2-6; no firm D call. This CDR3 is built from 15 residues. V was pared by 2 bases and J by 1 base, with 6 bases between. CDR1 is ENHRY and CDR2 is SYGVKD in the germline V gene. CDR3 amino acids: CAISERASGANVLTF. The CDR3 DNA reads TGTGCCATCAGTGAGCGTGCGTCTGGGGCCAACGTCCTGACTTTC.

This clonotype has a count of ten or more. The chain links TRBV2 to TRBJ2-5, with D hard to call. The CDR3 is made up of 13 amino acids. V lost 3 bases and J 3 bases, leaving 8 bases between the germline ends. CDR1 SNHLY and CDR2 FYNNEI come from the germline V gene. The chain's CDR3 is CASSDWAEETQYF. The DNA for the CDR3 is TGTGCCAGCAGTGATTGGGCGGAAGAGACCCAGTACTTC.

The count of this clonotype is one. V is TRBV7-2 and J is TRBJ2-1, with D possibly TRBD2 on 7 matching bases. V lost 0 bases and J lost 4, with 16 bases in between. This CDR3 spans 17 amino acids. Germline lookup yields CDR1 SGHTA and CDR2 FQGNSA. The DNA for the CDR3 is TGTGCCAGCAGCTTAGCCGGGGGCGGGAGAGCATACAATGAGCAGTTCTTC. The encoded protein is CASSLAGGGRAYNEQFF.

This clonotype was seen many times. The CDR3 reads CASSFGTGQPGGNEQFF. Here the CDR3 DNA reads TGTGCCAGCAGCTTTGGGACAGGCCAACCCGGGGGCAATGAGCAGTTCTTC. This sequence joins TRBV7-9 and TRBJ2-1; 8 bases align to TRBD1. CDR1 SEHNR and CDR2 FQNEAQ come from the germline V gene (reference sequence). Trimming cost V 3 bases and J 6 bases; bases outside gene matches: 13. The CDR3 runs to 17 residues.

This clonotype was detected only a few times. This CDR3 reads CASSVLGLAGGSTFYEQYF. CDR3 bases: TGTGCCAGCAGTGTCTTGGGACTAGCGGGAGGGTCCACCTTCTACGAGCAGTACTTC. The genes are TRBV28 and TRBJ2-7; 16 nucleotides match TRBD2. With 5 bases clipped from V and 3 bases from J, the junction kept 13 bases outside the gene matches. Germline CDR1 is MDHEN and CDR2 is SYDVKM. This CDR3 is built from 19 residues. Full variable domain (missing parts from reference TRBV28 and TRBJ2-7): DVKVTQSSRYLVKRTGEKVFLECVQDMDHENMFWYRQDPGLGLRLIYFSYDVKMKEKGDIPEGYSVSREKKERFSLILESASTNQTSMYLCASSVLGLAGGSTFYEQYFGPGTRLTVT.

This clonotype was detected a few times. The V and J genes are TRBV20-1 and TRBJ2-1; TRBD2 matches at 8 bases. V lost 3 bases to trimming and J lost 9 bases; unmatched junction nucleotides: 13. Germline CDR1 is DFQATT and CDR2 is SNEGSKA (reference sequence). The CDR3 has 15 residues. The CDR3 DNA is TGCAGTGCTAGGGGTCCAGCGGGAGTTGTGAGTGAGCAGTTCTTC. Amino acids: CSARGPAGVVSEQFF.

The chain has TRBV7-9 and TRBJ2-3; D gene uncertain. Trimming stripped 2 bases from V and 8 bases from J, with 11 bases between. The CDR3 length is 13 residues. From germline, CDR1 is SEHNR and CDR2 FQNEAQ (reference sequence). The DNA for the CDR3 is TGTGCCAGCAGCTTAAGGGCGGAAGGTACGCAGTATTTT. Its protein product is CASSLRAEGTQYF.

This clonotype was counted a few times. V usage is TRBV29-1 and J usage is TRBJ2-5; D is possibly TRBD1 or TRBD2 (6 bases each). The CDR3 is made up of 15 amino acids. Germline CDR1 and CDR2: SQVTM and ANQGSEA. V gave up 0 bases and J gave up 7 bases, with 18 bases separating them. Here the CDR3 reads CSVEDEGGRSVTQYF. As DNA, the CDR3 is TGCAGCGTTGAAGACGAGGGGGGAAGGTCAGTGACCCAGTACTTC.

This clonotype was counted ten times or more. The genes are TRBV20-1 and TRBJ2-2, with 11 bases aligning to TRBD2. The germline CDR1 and CDR2 sequences are DFQATT and SNEGSKA (reference sequence). The CDR3 length is 16 residues. The ends lost 0 bases at V and 4 bases at J; junction bases unmatched: 4. The CDR3 DNA reads TGCAGTGCTAGAGATCCCCTAGCGGGAGGCACCGGGGAGCTGTTTTTT. Encoded protein: CSARDPLAGGTGELFF.

This clonotype was seen at least ten times. The chain employs TRBV7-2 and TRBJ1-1, with D possibly being TRBD1 (5 bases). Germline lookup yields CDR1 SGHTA and CDR2 FQGNSA. This CDR3 region has 14 residues. V dropped 5 bases and J dropped 4 bases, with 14 bases sitting between them. The CDR3 sequence is CASSLATGTTEAFF. Here the CDR3 DNA reads TGTGCCAGCAGCCTTGCAACGGGGACCACTGAAGCTTTCTTT.

The J gene is TRBJ1-1, the V gene TRBV6-2 or TRBV6-3; TRBD1 agrees at 7 bases. Germline CDR1 and CDR2: MNHEY and SVGEGT. V gave up 6 bases and J gave up 0 bases; unmatched junction bases: 7. CDR3 size: 15 residues. Written as DNA, the CDR3 is TGTGCCAGCAGCCAAAGACAGGGCATGAACACTGAAGCTTTCTTT. It is translated as CASSQRQGMNTEAFF.

V usage is TRBV20-1 and J usage is TRBJ2-3, with 8 bases aligning to TRBD2. The CDR3 is 14 residues long. Per germline, CDR1 DFQATT and CDR2 SNEGSKA (reference sequence). V shed 0 bases and J 7 bases; nucleotides not matched to a gene: 6. The CDR3 region has the DNA TGCAGTGCTAGAGAGGGTAGCGGGATTAATACGCAGTATTTT. Protein sequence: CSAREGSGINTQYF.

Worth noting for this clonotype: This may arise from a read error, as a much more abundant clone is one base away. The chain uses TRBV7-8 and TRBJ1-5; 10 nucleotides align to TRBD1. CDR3 size: 17 residues. Germline assignment: CDR1 SGHVS and CDR2 FQNEAQ. The ends lost 5 bases at V and 0 bases at J; junction bases unmatched: 7. Here the CDR3 reads CASSPRDRGYSNQPQHF. For the CDR3, the DNA is TGTGCCAGCAGCCCCCGGGACAGGGGTTATAGCAATCAGCCCCAGCATTTT.

The chain couples TRBV19 to TRBJ1-5, with 7 bases matching TRBD1. The ends lost 5 bases at V and 5 bases at J; junction bases unmatched: 3. The germline V gene encodes CDR1 LNHDA and CDR2 SQIVND (reference sequence). The CDR3 spans 13 residues. The CDR3 sequence: CASSGQDYQPQHF. The CDR3 region has the DNA TGTGCCAGTAGTGGACAGGATTATCAGCCCCAGCATTTT.

As concerns this clonotype: This may arise from a read error, as a much more abundant clone is one base away. This sequence joins TRBV5-1 and TRBJ2-1; weak D call: TRBD2 (6 bases). The DNA end favors TRBJ2-7, so the J call may be wrong. From germline, CDR1 is SGHRS and CDR2 YFSETQ. CDR3 length equals 15 residues. The CDR3 spells CASKSEGLAYNEQYF. The CDR3, as DNA: TGCGCCAGCAAAAGCGAGGGACTGGCTTACAATGAGCAGTACTTC.

This clonotype was seen ten or more times. The chain carries TRBV28 and TRBJ2-7, with 10 positions matching TRBD2. Trimming at V came to 2 bases and at J to 1 base, leaving 5 bases not matched to a gene. CDR3 length equals 16 residues. Germline V gives CDR1 MDHEN, CDR2 SYDVKM. The CDR3 DNA sequence: TGTGCCAGCAGTTTAATAGGACTAGCGGTTTCCTACGAGCAGTACTTC. Translated, it gives CASSLIGLAVSYEQYF.

The chain couples TRBV7-3 to TRBJ2-7; 10 bases agree with TRBD2. V was pared by 1 base and J by 4 bases, with 10 bases of the junction left unmatched. CDR3 size: 17 residues. Germline CDR1 reads SGHTA; CDR2 reads FQGTGA. For the CDR3, the DNA is TGTGCCAGCAGCTTAAGTTCGGCTAGCGGGAGTTGGTACGAGCAGTACTTC. The encoded protein is CASSLSSASGSWYEQYF.

For the CDR3, the DNA is TGTGCCAGCAGAGTCCGGGCTAGCGGGAGAGACTCCTACGAGCAGTACTTC. It translates to CASRVRASGRDSYEQYF. This rearrangement joins TRBV2 to TRBJ2-7; 10 nucleotides agree with TRBD2. Unmatched junction bases numbered 11, after V lost 6 bases and J lost 0 bases. This CDR3 is built from 17 residues. CDR1 SNHLY and CDR2 FYNNEI come from the germline V gene.